Listed below are T cell receptor beta chains from one sample, sequenced in a study of neoadjuvant nivolumab and ipilimumab in lung cancer. Sequencing was performed with immunoSEQ multiplex PCR; in TCRdb, only in-frame clones are kept and a portion is missing. The sample has 13,000 or so clones, 90% to 97% seen once. The sample consisted of peripheral blood, taken after neoadjuvant nivolumab, alone or with ipilimumab, at or shortly before surgery. The receptors originated from an adult with non-small cell lung cancer. CDR3s leave out the opening cysteine and the closing phenylalanine or tryptophan.

>TRBV4-3|TRBJ2-6
ASSQEGGRGANVLT
>TRBV18|TRBJ2-3
ASSPLSRGGVYTQY
>TRBV6-4|TRBJ2-3
ASSESGSTDTQY
>TRBV28|TRBJ2-1
ASSLAREAEQF
>TRBV7-9|TRBJ1-2
ASSAPGEFYGYT
>TRBV7-2|TRBJ2-3
ASSPTSGRAHTQY
>TRBV5-1|TRBJ1-4
ASSPGGTGSEKLF
>TRBV5-1|TRBJ2-2
ASSPPARRRTGELF
>TRBV5-1|TRBJ2-1
ASSLGPSGRLLSSYNEQF
>TRBV4-1|TRBJ2-7
ASSQERQGALYEQY
>TRBV4-3|TRBJ1-5
ASSQGQGNQPQH
>TRBV4-3|TRBJ2-7
ASSQGTGKYEQY
>TRBV10-1|TRBJ2-7
ASRAGTGAYEQY
>TRBV29-1|TRBJ1-2
SVLRQSGYT
>TRBV4-1|TRBJ2-3
ASSRIGQSTDTQY
>TRBV5-1|TRBJ2-2
ASSLLFSRATGELF
>TRBV2|TRBJ2-2
ASSEKGVLPGELF
>TRBV27|TRBJ1-2
ASSATGNGYT
>TRBV4-1|TRBJ1-2
ASSQRDRDYGYT
>TRBV30|TRBJ1-5
AWSAGTDQPQH
>TRBV20-1|TRBJ2-3
SASGTDTQY
>TRBV5-8|TRBJ1-2
ASSLALSGYGYT
>TRBV28|TRBJ1-1
ASSFRNRGNTEAF
>TRBV28|TRBJ2-7
ASSIDGYEQY
>TRBV5-4|TRBJ2-7
ASSSSHRGPYEQY
>TRBV18|TRBJ2-5
ASSPPSEETQY
>TRBV30|TRBJ1-4
AWSDTGVGEKLF
>TRBV5-4|TRBJ2-7
ASSLAGRFTYEQY
>TRBV28|TRBJ1-3
ASTLSLGQTRNTIY
>TRBV2|TRBJ2-1
ASSENGAAGGEQF
>TRBV5-1|TRBJ2-5
ASSLGGRAETQY
>TRBV29-1|TRBJ2-5
SVGQGQETQY
>TRBV5-4|TRBJ2-4
ASSFQRGDPY
>TRBV6-5|TRBJ2-3
ASSYSGTDTQY
>TRBV6-5|TRBJ1-4
ASRKTGGGEKLF
>TRBV11-2|TRBJ2-6
ASSPGLARSSGANVLT
>TRBV2|TRBJ2-1
ANGASVYNEQF
>TRBV5-6|TRBJ2-7
ASRGSLGYEQY
>TRBV5-6|TRBJ1-1
ASSPTWTGGFGGFTEAF
>TRBV9|TRBJ2-1
ASSLSSYNEQF
>TRBV4-1|TRBJ2-6
ASTSRGGAGANVLT
>TRBV5-4|TRBJ2-5
ASSLGLAGQETQY